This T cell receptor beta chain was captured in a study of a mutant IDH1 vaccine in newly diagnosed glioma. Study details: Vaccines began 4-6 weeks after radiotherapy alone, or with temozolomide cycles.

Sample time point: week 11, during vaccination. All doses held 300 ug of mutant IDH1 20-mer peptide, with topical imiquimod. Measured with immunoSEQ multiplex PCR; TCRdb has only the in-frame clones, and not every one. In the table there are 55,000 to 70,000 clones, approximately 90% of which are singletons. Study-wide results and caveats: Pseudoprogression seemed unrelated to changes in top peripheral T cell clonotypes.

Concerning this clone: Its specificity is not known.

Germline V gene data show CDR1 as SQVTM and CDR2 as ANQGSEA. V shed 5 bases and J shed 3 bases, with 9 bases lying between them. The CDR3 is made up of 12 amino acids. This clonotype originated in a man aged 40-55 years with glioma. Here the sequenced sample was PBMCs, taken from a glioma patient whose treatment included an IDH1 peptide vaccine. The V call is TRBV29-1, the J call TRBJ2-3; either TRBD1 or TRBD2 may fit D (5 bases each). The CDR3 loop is CSVKRGTDTQYF. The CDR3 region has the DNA TGCAGCGTTAAGAGGGGAACAGATACGCAGTATTTT.